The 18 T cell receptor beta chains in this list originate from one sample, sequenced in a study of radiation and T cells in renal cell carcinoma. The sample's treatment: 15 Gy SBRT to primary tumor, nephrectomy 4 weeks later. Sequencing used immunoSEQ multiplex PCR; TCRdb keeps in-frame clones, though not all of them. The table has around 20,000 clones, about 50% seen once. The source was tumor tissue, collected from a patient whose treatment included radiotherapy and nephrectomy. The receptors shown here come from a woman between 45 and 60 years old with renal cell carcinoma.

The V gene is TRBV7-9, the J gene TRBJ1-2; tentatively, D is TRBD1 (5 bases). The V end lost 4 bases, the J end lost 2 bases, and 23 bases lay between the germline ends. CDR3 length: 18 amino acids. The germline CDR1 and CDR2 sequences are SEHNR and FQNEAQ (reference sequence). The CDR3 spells CASSSAGTATFYNYGYTF. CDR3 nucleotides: TGTGCCAGCAGCTCCGCCGGGACGGCGACCTTTTACAACTATGGCTACACCTTC.

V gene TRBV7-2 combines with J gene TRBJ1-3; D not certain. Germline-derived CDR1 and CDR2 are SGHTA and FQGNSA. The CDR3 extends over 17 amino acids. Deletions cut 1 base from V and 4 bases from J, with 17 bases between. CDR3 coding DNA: TGTGCCAGCAGCTTAGACGGGGTGGGCCGCAGCGGAAACACCATATATTTT. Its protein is CASSLDGVGRSGNTIYF. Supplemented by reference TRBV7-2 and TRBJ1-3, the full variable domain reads GAGVSQSPSNKVTEKGKDVELRCDPISGHTALYWYRQSLGQGLEFLIYFQGNSAPDKSGLPSDRFSAERTGGSVSTLTIQRTQQEDSAVYLCASSLDGVGRSGNTIYFGEGSWLTVV.

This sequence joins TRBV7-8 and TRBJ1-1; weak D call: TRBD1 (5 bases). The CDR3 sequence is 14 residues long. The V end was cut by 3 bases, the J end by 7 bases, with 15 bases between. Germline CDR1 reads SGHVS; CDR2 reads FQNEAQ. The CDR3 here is CASSLGTAGGEAFF. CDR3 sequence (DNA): TGTGCCAGCAGCTTGGGGACGGCTGGAGGTGAAGCTTTCTTT.

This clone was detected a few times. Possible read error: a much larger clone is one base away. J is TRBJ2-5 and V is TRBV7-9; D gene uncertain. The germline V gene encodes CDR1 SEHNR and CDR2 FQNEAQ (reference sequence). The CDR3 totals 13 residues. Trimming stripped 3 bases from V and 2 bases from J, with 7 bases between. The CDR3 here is CASSLTPQETQYF. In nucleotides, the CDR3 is TGTGCCAGCAGCTTGACCCCTCAAGAGACCCAGTACTTC.

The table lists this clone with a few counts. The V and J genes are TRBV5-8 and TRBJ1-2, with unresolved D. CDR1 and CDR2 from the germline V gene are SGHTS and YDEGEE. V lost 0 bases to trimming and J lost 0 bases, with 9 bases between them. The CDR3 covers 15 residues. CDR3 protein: CASSLVPGTNYGYTF. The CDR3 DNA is TGTGCCAGCAGCTTGGTCCCGGGTACTAACTATGGCTACACCTTC.

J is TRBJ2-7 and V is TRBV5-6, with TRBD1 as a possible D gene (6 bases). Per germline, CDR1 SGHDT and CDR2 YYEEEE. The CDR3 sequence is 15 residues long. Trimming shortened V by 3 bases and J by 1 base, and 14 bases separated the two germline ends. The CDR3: CASSSTGAYSYEQYF. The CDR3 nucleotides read TGTGCCAGCAGCTCGACAGGTGCCTATTCCTACGAGCAGTACTTC.

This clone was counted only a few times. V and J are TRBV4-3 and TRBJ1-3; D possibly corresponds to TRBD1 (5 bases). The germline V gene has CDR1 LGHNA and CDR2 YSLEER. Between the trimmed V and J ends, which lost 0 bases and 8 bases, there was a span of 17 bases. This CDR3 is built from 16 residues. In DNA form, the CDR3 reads TGCGCCAGCAGCCAAGATCATGAGGGGCCCCGGGACACCATATATTTT. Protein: CASSQDHEGPRDTIYF.

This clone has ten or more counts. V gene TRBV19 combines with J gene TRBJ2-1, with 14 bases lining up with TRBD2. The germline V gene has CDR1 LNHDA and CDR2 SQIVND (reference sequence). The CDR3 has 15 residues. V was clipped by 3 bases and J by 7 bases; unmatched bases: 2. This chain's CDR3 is CASSMTSGGANEQFF. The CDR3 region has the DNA TGTGCCAGTAGTATGACTAGCGGGGGGGCGAATGAGCAGTTCTTC. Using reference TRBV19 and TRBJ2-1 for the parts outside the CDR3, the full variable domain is DGGITQSPKYLFRKEGQNVTLSCEQNLNHDAMYWYRQDPGQGLRLIYYSQIVNDFQKGDIAEGYSVSREKKESFPLTVTSAQKNPTAFYLCASSMTSGGANEQFFGPGTRLTVL.

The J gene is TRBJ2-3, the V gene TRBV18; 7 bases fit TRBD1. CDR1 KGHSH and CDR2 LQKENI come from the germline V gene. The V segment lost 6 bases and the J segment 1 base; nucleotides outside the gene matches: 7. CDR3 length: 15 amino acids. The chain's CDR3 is CASSRDRVGTDTQYF. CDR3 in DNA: TGTGCCAGCTCCCGCGACAGGGTCGGCACAGATACGCAGTATTTT.

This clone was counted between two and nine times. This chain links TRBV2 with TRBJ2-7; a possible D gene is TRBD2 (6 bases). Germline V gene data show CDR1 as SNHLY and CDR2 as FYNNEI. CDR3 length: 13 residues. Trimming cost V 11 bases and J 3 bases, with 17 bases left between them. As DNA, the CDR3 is TGTGCCTCCCTCGGGGGTATAAACTACGAGCAGTACTTC. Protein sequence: CASLGGINYEQYF.

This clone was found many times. CDR3: CASSQSGASNQPQHF. The CDR3 coding sequence is TGTGCCAGCAGCCAATCCGGGGCCAGCAATCAGCCCCAGCATTTT. The rearrangement uses TRBV4-2 and TRBJ1-5; weak D call: TRBD1 (5 bases). V was cut by 2 bases and J by 1 base, with 9 bases left in between. Germline V CDR1 and CDR2: LGHNA, YNFKEQ. This CDR3 is 15 amino acids long.

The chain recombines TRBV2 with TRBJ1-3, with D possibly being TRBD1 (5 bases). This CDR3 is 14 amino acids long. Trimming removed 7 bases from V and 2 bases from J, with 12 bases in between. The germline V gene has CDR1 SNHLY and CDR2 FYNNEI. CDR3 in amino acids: CASTGRGAGNTIYF. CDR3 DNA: TGTGCCAGCACCGGTCGGGGGGCTGGAAACACCATATATTTT.

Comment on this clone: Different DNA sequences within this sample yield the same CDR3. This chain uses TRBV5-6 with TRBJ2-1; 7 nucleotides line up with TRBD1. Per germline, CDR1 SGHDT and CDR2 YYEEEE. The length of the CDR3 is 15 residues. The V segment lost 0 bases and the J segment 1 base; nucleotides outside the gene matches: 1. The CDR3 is CASSLGQGSYNEQFF. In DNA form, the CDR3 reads TGTGCCAGCAGCTTGGGACAGGGTTCCTACAATGAGCAGTTCTTC.

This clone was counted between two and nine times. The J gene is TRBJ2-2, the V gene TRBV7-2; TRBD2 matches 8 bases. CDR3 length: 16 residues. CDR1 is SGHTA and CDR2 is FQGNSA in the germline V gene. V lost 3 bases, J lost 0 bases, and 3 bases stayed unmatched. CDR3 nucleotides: TGTGCCAGCAGCTTGGCGGGGGGAACGAACACCGGGGAGCTGTTTTTT. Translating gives CASSLAGGTNTGELFF. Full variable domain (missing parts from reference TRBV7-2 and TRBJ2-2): GAGVSQSPSNKVTEKGKDVELRCDPISGHTALYWYRQSLGQGLEFLIYFQGNSAPDKSGLPSDRFSAERTGGSVSTLTIQRTQQEDSAVYLCASSLAGGTNTGELFFGEGSRLTVL.

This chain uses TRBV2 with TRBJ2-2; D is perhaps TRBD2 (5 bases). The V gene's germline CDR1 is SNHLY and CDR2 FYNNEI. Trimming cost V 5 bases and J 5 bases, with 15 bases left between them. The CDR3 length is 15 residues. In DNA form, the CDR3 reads TGTGCCAGCAGTTCGGTGAGGGTGACTACCGGGGAGCTGTTTTTT. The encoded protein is CASSSVRVTTGELFF.

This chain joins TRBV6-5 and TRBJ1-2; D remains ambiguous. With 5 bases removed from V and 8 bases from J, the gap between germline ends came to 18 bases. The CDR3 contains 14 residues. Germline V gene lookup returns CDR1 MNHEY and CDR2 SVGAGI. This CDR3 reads CASSRMGGHQGYTF. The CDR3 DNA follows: TGTGCCAGCAGTCGGATGGGCGGGCATCAGGGCTACACCTTC.

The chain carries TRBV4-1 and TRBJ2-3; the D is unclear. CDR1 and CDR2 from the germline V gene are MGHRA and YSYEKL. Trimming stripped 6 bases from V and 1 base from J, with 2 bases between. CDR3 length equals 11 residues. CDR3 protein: CASSRTDTQYF. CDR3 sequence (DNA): TGCGCCAGCAGTCGCACAGATACGCAGTATTTT.

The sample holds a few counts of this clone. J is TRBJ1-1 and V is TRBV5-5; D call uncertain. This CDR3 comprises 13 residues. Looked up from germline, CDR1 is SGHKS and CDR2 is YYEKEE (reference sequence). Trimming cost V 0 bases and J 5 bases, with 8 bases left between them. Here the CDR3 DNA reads TGTGCCAGCAGCTTGGGGGTTGGGACTGAAGCTTTCTTT. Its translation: CASSLGVGTEAFF.